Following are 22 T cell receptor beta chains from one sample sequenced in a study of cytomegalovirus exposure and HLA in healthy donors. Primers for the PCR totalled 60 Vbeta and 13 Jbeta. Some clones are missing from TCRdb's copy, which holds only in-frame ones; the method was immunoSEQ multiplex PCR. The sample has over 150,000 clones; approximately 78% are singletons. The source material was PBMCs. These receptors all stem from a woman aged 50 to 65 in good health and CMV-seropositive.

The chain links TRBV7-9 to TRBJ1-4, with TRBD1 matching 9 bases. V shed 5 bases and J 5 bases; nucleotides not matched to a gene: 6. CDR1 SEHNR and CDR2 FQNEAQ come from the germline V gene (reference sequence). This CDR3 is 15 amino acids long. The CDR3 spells CASSLTGGLNEKLFF. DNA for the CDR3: TGTGCCAGCAGCCTGACAGGGGGACTGAATGAAAAACTGTTTTTT.

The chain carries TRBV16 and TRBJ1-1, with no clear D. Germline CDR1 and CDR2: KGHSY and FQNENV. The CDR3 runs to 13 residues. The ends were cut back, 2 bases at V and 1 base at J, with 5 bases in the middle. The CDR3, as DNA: TGTGCCAGCAGCCAAGGGAGGAACACTGAAGCTTTCTTT. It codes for CASSQGRNTEAFF.

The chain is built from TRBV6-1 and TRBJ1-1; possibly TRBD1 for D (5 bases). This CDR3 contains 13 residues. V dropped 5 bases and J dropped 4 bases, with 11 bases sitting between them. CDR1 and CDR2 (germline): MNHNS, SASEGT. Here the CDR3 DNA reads TGTGCCAGCAGTCCTCGGGGGAGCACTGAAGCTTTCTTT. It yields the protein CASSPRGSTEAFF.

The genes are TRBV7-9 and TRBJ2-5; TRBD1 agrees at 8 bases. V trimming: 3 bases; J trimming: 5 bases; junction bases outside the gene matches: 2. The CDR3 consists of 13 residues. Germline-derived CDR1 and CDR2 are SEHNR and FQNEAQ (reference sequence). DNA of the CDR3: TGTGCCAGCAGCTTCTACAGGGGGGAGACCCAGTACTTC. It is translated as CASSFYRGETQYF.

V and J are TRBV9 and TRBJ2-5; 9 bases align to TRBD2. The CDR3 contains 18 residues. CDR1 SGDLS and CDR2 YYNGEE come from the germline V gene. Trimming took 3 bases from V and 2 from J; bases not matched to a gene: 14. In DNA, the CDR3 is TGTGCCAGCAGCGCTCGGAGGGCGGGGGGGCCCGGACAAGAGACCCAGTACTTC. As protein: CASSARRAGGPGQETQYF.

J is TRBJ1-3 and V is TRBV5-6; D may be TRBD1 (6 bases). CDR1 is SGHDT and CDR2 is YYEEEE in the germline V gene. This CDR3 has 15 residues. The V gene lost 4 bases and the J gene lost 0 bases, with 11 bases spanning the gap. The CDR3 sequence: CASSIRQVSGNTIYF. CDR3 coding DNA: TGTGCCAGCAGCATTAGACAGGTCTCTGGAAACACCATATATTTT.

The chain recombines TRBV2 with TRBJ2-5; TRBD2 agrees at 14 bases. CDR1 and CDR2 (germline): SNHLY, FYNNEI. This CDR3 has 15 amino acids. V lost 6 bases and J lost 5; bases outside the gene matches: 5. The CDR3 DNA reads TGTGCCAGCAGCAGACTAGCGGGGGGGCCGGAGACCCAGTACTTC. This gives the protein CASSRLAGGPETQYF.

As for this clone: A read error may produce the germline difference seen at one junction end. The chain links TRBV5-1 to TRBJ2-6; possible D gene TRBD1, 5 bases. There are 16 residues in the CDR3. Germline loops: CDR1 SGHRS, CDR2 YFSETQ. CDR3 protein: CASSLAYNSGANGLTF. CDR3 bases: TGCGCCAGCAGCTTGGCGTACAACTCTGGGGCCAACGGCCTGACTTTC.

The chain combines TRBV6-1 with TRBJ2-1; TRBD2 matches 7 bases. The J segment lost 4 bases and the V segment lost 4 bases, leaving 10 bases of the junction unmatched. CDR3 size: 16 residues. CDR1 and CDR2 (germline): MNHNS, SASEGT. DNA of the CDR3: TGTGCCAGCAGTGGGGGAGGGAGCTCCTCTTACAATGAGCAGTTCTTC. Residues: CASSGGGSSSYNEQFF.

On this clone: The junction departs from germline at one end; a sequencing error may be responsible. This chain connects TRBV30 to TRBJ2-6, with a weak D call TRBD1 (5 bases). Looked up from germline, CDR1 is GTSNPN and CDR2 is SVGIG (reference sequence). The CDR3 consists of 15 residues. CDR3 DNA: TGTGCCTGGAGTGTACGTGACTCTGGGGCCAACGGCCTGACTTTC. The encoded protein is CAWSVRDSGANGLTF.

The CDR3 region has the DNA TGTGCCAGCAGTCAACAGGGAAACTCAAATGAAAAACTGTTTTTT. It specifies CASSQQGNSNEKLFF. The chain couples TRBV6-5 to TRBJ1-4; a possible D gene is TRBD1 (6 bases). The CDR3 has 15 residues. Trimming shortened V by 5 bases and J by 5 bases, and 15 bases separated the two germline ends. In germline, CDR1 is MNHEY, CDR2 SVGAGI.

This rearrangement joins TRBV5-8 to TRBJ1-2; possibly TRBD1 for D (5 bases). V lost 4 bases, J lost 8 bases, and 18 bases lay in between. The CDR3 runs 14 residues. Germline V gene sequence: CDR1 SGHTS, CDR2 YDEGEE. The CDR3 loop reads CASSNVGTPGGYTF. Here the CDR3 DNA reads TGTGCCAGCAGCAACGTAGGGACTCCGGGGGGCTACACCTTC. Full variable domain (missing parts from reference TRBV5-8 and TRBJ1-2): EAGVTQSPTHLIKTRGQQATLRCSPISGHTSVYWYQQALGLGLQFLLWYDEGEERNRGNFPPRFSGRQFPNYSSELNVNALELEDSALYLCASSNVGTPGGYTFGSGTRLTVV.

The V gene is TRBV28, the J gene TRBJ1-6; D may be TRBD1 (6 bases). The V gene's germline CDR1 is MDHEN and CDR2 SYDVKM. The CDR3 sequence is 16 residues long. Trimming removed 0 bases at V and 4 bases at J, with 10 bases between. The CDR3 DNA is TGTGCCAGCAGTTTATGGGACAGTCATTATAATTCACCCCTCCACTTT. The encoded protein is CASSLWDSHYNSPLHF.

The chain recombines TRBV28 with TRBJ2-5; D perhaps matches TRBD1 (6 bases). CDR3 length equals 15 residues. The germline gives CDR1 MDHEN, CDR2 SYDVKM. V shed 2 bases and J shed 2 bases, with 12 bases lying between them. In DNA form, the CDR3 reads TGTGCCAGCAGTTTAACCCAGGGGAATCAAGAGACCCAGTACTTC. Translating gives CASSLTQGNQETQYF.

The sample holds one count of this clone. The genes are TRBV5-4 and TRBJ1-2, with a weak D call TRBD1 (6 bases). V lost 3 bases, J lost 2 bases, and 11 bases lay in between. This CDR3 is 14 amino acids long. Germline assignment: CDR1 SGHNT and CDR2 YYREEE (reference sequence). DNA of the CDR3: TGTGCCAGCAGCTCAACCGGGACAAACTATGGCTACACCTTC. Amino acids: CASSSTGTNYGYTF.

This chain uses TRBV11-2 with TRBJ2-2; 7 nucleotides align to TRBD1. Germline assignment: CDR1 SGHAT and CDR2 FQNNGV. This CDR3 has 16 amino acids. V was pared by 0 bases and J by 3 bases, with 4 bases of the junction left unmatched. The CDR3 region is CASSLDRGRDTGELFF. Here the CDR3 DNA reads TGTGCCAGCAGCTTAGACAGGGGGAGAGACACCGGGGAGCTGTTTTTT.

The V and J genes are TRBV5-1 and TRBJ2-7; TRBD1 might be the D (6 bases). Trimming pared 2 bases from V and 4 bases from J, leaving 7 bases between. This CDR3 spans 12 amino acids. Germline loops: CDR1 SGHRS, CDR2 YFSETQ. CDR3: CASSFTGYEQYF. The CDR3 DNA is TGCGCCAGCAGCTTTACAGGGTACGAGCAGTACTTC. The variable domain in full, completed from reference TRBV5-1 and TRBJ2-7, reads KAGVTQTPRYLIKTRGQQVTLSCSPISGHRSVSWYQQTPGQGLQFLFEYFSETQRNKGNFPGRFSGRQFSNSRSEMNVSTLELGDSALYLCASSFTGYEQYFGPGTRLTVT.

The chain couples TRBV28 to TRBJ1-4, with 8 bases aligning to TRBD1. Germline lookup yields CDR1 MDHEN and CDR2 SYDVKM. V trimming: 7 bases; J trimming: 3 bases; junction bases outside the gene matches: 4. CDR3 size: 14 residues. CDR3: CASTLGQANEKLFF. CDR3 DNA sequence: TGTGCCAGCACCCTGGGACAGGCTAATGAAAAACTGTTTTTT.

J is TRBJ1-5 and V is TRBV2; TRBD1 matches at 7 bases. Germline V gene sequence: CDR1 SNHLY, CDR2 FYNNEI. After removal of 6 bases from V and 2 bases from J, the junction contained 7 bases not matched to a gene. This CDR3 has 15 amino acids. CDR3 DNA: TGTGCCAGCAGCCTAAGGGGGCACGGCAATCAGCCCCAGCATTTT. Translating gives CASSLRGHGNQPQHF.

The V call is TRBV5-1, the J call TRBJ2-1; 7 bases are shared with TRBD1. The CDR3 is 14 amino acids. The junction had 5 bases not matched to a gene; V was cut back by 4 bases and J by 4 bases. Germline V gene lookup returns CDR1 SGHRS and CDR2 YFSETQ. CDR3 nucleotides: TGCGCCAGCAGCCACGGACAGGAGTACAATGAGCAGTTCTTC. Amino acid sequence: CASSHGQEYNEQFF.

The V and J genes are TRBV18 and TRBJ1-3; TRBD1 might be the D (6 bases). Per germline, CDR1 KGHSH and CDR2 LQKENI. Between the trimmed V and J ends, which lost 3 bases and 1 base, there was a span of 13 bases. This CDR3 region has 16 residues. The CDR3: CASSPLTTGSGNTIYF. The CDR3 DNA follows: TGTGCCAGCTCACCCCTTACCACAGGGTCTGGAAACACCATATATTTT. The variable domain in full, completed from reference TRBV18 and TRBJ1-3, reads NAGVMQNPRHLVRRRGQEARLRCSPMKGHSHVYWYRQLPEEGLKFMVYLQKENIIDESGMPKERFSAEFPKEGPSILRIQQVVRGDSAAYFCASSPLTTGSGNTIYFGEGSWLTVV.

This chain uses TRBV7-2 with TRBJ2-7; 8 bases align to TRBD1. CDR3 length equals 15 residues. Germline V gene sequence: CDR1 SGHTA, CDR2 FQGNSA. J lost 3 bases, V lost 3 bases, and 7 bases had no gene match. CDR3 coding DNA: TGTGCCAGCAGCTTGACAGGGGATTTCGTCTACGAGCAGTACTTC. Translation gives CASSLTGDFVYEQYF. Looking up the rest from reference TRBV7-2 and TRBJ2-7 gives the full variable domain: GAGVSQSPSNKVTEKGKDVELRCDPISGHTALYWYRQSLGQGLEFLIYFQGNSAPDKSGLPSDRFSAERTGGSVSTLTIQRTQQEDSAVYLCASSLTGDFVYEQYFGPGTRLTVT.